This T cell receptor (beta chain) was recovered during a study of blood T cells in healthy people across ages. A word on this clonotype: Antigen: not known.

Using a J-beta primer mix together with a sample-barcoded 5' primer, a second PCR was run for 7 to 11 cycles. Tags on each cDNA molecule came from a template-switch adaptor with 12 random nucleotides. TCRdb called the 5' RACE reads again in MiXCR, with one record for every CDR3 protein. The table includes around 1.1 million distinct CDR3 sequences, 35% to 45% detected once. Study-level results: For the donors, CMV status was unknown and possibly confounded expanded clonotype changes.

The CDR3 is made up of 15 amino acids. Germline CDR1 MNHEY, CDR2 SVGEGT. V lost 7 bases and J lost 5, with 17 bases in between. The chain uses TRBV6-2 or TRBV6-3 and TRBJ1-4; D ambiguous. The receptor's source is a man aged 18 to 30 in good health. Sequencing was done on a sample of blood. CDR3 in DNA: TGTGCCAGCACTATCGGACGGTTCTTCAATGAAAAACTGTTTTTT. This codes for CASTIGRFFNEKLFF.